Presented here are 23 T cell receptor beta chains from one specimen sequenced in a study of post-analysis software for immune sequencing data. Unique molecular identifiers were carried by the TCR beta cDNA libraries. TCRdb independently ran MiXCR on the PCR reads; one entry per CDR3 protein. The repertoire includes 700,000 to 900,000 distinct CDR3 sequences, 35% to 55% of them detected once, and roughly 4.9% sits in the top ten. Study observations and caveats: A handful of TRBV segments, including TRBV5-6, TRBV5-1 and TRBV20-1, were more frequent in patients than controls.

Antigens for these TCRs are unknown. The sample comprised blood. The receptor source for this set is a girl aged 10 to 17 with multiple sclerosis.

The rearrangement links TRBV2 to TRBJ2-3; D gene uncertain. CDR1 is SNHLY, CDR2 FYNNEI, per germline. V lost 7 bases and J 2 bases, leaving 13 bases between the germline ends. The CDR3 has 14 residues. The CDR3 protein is CASKTRFNTDTQYF. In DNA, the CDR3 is TGTGCCAGCAAGACTCGGTTCAACACAGATACGCAGTATTTT.

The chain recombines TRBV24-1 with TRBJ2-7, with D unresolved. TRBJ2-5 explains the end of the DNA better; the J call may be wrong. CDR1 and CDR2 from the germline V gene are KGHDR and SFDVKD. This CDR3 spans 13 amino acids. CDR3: CATSEGGQETQYF. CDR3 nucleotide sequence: TGTGCCACCAGTGAGGGCGGCCAAGAGACCCAGTACTTC.

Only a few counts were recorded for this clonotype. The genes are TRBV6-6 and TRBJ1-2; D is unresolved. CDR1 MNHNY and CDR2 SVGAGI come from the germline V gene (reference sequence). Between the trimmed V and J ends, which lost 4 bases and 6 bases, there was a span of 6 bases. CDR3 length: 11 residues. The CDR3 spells CASSWEDGYTF. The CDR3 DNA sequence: TGTGCCAGCAGTTGGGAAGATGGCTACACCTTC.

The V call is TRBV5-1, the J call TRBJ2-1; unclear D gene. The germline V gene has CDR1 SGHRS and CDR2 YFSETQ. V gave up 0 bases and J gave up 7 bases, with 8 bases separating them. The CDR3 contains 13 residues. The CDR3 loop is CASSLGHTNEQFF. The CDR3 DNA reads TGCGCCAGCAGCTTGGGACATACGAATGAGCAGTTCTTC.

CDR3 bases: TGCGCCAGCAGCCTTGGGAGGGCCCCGGGGGGCAATGAGCAGTTCTTC. Translation: CASSLGRAPGGNEQFF. This rearrangement joins TRBV5-1 to TRBJ2-1, with 7 bases identical to TRBD2. Per germline, CDR1 SGHRS and CDR2 YFSETQ. The CDR3 is 16 amino acids. The junction had 13 bases not matched to a gene; V was cut back by 4 bases and J by 6 bases.

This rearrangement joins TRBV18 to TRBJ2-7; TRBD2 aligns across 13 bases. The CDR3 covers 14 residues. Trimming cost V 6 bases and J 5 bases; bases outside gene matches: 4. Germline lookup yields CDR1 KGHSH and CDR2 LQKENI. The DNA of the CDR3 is TGTGCCAGCTCCACTAGCGGGAGGGCAAACGAGCAGTACTTC. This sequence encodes CASSTSGRANEQYF.

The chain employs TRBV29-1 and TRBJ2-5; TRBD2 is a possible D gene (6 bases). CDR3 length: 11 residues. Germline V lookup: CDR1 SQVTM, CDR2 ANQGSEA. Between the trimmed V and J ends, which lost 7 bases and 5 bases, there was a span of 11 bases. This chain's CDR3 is CSGRSGETQYF. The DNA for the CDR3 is TGCAGCGGTCGGAGCGGGGAGACCCAGTACTTC.

The CDR3 is CASSLRDGYSNQPQHF. The CDR3 nucleotides are TGTGCCAGCAGCTTAAGGGACGGCTATAGCAATCAGCCCCAGCATTTT. This sequence joins TRBV7-8 and TRBJ1-5, with D maybe TRBD1 (5 bases). The length of the CDR3 is 16 residues. Germline V CDR1 and CDR2: SGHVS, FQNEAQ. Trimming cost V 2 bases and J 0 bases, with 11 bases left between them.

The CDR3 DNA follows: TGTGCCAGCAGCGTAGGAAGGACGTGGCAGGTGGAGACCCAGTACTTC. Translated, it gives CASSVGRTWQVETQYF. The rearrangement links TRBV9 to TRBJ2-5; D unclear. The CDR3 totals 16 residues. Germline CDR1 reads SGDLS; CDR2 reads YYNGEE. V lost 0 bases to trimming and J lost 5 bases, with 17 bases between them.

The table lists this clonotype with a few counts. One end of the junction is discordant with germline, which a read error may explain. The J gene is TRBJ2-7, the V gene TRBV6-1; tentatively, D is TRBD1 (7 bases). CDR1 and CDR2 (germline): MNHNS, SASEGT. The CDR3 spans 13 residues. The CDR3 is CASSLGQDYVQYF. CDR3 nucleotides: TGTGCCAGCAGCCTCGGACAGGACTACGTGCAGTACTTC.

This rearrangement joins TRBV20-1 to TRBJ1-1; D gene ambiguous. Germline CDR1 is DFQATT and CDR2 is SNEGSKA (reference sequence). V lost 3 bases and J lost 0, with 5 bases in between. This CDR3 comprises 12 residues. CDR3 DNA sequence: TGCAGTGCTAGTGTCATGAACACTGAAGCTTTCTTT. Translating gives CSASVMNTEAFF.

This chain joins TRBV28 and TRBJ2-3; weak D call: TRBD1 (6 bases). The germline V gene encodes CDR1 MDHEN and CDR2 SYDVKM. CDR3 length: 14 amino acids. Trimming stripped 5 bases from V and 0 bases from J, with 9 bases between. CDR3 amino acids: CASSVDSSTDTQYF. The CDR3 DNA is TGTGCCAGCAGTGTGGACAGTAGCACAGATACGCAGTATTTT.

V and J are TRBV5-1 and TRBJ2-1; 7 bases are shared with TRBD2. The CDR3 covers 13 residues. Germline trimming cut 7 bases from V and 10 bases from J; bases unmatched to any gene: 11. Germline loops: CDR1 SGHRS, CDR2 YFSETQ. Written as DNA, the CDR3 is TGCGCCAGCGGGAGGGTCCCCAGCGGGGAGCAGTTCTTC. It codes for CASGRVPSGEQFF.

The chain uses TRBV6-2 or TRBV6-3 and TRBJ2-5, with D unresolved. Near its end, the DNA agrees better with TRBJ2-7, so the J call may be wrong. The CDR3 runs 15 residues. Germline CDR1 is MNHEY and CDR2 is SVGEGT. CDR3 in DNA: TGTGCCAGCAGTTATGGTTTCCAAGAGGTTTACGAGCAGTACTTC. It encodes CASSYGFQEVYEQYF.

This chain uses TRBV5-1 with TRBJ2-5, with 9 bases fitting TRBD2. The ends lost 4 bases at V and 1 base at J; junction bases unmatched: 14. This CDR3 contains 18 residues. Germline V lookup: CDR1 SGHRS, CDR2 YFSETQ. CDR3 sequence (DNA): TGCGCCAGCAGCCGATTAGGGGGCGTAGCGGGAGCCCAAGAGACCCAGTACTTC. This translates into CASSRLGGVAGAQETQYF. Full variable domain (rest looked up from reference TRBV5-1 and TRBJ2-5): KAGVTQTPRYLIKTRGQQVTLSCSPISGHRSVSWYQQTPGQGLQFLFEYFSETQRNKGNFPGRFSGRQFSNSRSEMNVSTLELGDSALYLCASSRLGGVAGAQETQYFGPGTRLLVL.

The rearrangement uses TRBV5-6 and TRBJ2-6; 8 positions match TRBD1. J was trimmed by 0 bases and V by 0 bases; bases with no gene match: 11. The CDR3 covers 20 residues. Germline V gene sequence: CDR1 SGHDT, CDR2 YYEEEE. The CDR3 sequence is CASSLGTGGRGLSGANVLTF. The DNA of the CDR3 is TGTGCCAGCAGCTTGGGTACAGGGGGTAGAGGGCTCTCTGGGGCCAACGTCCTGACTTTC. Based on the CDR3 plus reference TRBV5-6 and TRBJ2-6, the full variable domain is DAGVTQSPTHLIKTRGQQVTLRCSPKSGHDTVSWYQQALGQGPQFIFQYYEEEERQRGNFPDRFSGHQFPNYSSELNVNALLLGDSALYLCASSLGTGGRGLSGANVLTFGAGSRLTVL.

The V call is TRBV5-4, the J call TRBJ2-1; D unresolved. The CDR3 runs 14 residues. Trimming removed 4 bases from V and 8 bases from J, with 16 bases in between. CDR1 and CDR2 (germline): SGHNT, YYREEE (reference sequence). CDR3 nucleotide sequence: TGTGCCAGCAGCCCAGAGACCAATTGGGATGAGCAGTTCTTC. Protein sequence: CASSPETNWDEQFF. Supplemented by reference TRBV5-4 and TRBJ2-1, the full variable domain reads ETGVTQSPTHLIKTRGQQVTLRCSSQSGHNTVSWYQQALGQGPQFIFQYYREEENGRGNFPPRFSGLQFPNYSSELNVNALELDDSALYLCASSPETNWDEQFFGPGTRLTVL.

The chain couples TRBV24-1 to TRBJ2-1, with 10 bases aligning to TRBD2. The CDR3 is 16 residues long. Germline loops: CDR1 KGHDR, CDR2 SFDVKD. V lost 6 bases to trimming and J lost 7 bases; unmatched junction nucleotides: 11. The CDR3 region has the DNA TGTGCCACCAGTCTCAGCGGGAGGGCCACGAGGAATGAGCAGTTCTTC. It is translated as CATSLSGRATRNEQFF.

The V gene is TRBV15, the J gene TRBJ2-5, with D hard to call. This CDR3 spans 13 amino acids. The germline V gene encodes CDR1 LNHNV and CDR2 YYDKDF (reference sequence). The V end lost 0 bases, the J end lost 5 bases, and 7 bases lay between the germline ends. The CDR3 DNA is TGTGCCACCAGCAGAGACTCGGAGGAGACCCAGTACTTC. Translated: CATSRDSEETQYF.

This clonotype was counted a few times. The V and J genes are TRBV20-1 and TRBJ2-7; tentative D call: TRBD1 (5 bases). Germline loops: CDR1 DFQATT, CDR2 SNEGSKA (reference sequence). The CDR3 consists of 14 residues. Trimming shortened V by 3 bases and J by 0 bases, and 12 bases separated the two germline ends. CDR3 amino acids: CSASIAGSSYEQYF. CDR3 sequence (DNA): TGCAGTGCTAGTATAGCAGGGTCCTCCTACGAGCAGTACTTC.

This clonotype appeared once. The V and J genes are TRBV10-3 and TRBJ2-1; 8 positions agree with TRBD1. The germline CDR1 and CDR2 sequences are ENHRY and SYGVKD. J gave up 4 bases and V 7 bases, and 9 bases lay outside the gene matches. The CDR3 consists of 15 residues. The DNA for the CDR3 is TGTGCCATCATCTCCCCGGACAGGGTTTACAATGAGCAGTTCTTC. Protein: CAIISPDRVYNEQFF.

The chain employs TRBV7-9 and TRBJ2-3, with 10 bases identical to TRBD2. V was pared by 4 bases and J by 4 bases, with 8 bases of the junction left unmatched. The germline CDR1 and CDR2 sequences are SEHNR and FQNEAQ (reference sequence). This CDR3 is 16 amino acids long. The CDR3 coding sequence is TGTGCCAGCAGCTCCCCTAGCGGGAGTGGGGCAGATACGCAGTATTTT. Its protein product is CASSSPSGSGADTQYF.

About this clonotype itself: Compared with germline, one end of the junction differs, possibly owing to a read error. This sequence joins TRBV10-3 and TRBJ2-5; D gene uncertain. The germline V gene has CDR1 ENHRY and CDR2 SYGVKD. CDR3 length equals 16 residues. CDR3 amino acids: CAISESSLQFQKTQYF. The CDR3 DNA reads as TGTGCCATCAGTGAGTCGTCGCTTCAGTTCCAAAAGACCCAGTACTTC.